These 10 T cell receptor beta chains were sequenced from one sample in a study of blood T cell repertoires in COVID-19. Profiled with immunoSEQ multiplex PCR; TCRdb holds only in-frame clones, not every one. The sample lists under 25,000 clones; over 75% were seen once. Sequencing was performed on peripheral blood. These receptor sequences come from a human donor in a cohort sampled during active COVID-19.

The chain is built from TRBV7-9 and TRBJ2-3, with 8 positions matching TRBD1. CDR1 is SEHNR and CDR2 is FQNEAQ in the germline V gene (reference sequence). The CDR3 sequence is 17 residues long. The trim removed 3 bases at V and 6 bases at J, leaving 14 bases unmatched. CDR3 DNA sequence: TGTGCCAGCAGCTTGGGGAAAGGTACAGGGGGATCGGATACGCAGTATTTT. Amino acids: CASSLGKGTGGSDTQYF. Full variable domain (rest looked up from reference TRBV7-9 and TRBJ2-3): DTGVSQNPRHKITKRGQNVTFRCDPISEHNRLYWYRQTLGQGPEFLTYFQNEAQLEKSRLLSDRFSAERPKGSFSTLEIQRTEQGDSAMYLCASSLGKGTGGSDTQYFGPGTRLTVL.

The gene calls are TRBV28 and TRBJ2-2; 8 bases are a match to TRBD2. The ends lost 6 bases at V and 6 bases at J; junction bases unmatched: 3. This CDR3 comprises 13 residues. Germline values: CDR1 MDHEN, CDR2 SYDVKM. DNA for the CDR3: TGTGCCAGCAGAGTAGCGGGGCCCGGGGAGCTGTTTTTT. Translated, it gives CASRVAGPGELFF.

This chain connects TRBV4-2 to TRBJ1-1; no firm D call. The CDR3 runs to 16 residues. Trimming shortened V by 1 base and J by 0 bases, and 12 bases separated the two germline ends. Germline values: CDR1 LGHNA, CDR2 YNFKEQ. The CDR3, as DNA: TGTGCCAGCAGCCAAGTACGAGGAGCAGTGAACACTGAAGCTTTCTTT. This sequence encodes CASSQVRGAVNTEAFF.

V usage is TRBV19 and J usage is TRBJ2-6; no clear D. The germline gives CDR1 LNHDA, CDR2 SQIVND (reference sequence). With 10 bases removed from V and 2 bases from J, the gap between germline ends came to 9 bases. The CDR3 length is 13 residues. This CDR3 reads CATRTTGANVLTF. Here the CDR3 DNA reads TGTGCCACCCGAACAACTGGGGCCAACGTCCTGACTTTC.

This sequence joins TRBV7-2 and TRBJ2-3; D not resolved. The CDR3 covers 14 residues. V was trimmed by 5 bases and J by 1 base, leaving 10 bases between them. Per germline, CDR1 SGHTA and CDR2 FQGNSA. The CDR3 reads CASSISTGTDTQYF. The CDR3 DNA sequence: TGTGCCAGCAGCATAAGTACAGGCACAGATACGCAGTATTTT. The full variable domain, in which reference TRBV7-2 and TRBJ2-3 provide the parts outside the CDR3, is GAGVSQSPSNKVTEKGKDVELRCDPISGHTALYWYRQSLGQGLEFLIYFQGNSAPDKSGLPSDRFSAERTGGSVSTLTIQRTQQEDSAVYLCASSISTGTDTQYFGPGTRLTVL.

The chain recombines TRBV3-1 (or the pseudogene TRBV3-2) with TRBJ2-2; 7 nucleotides agree with TRBD2. The J segment lost 3 bases and the V segment lost 9 bases, leaving 7 bases of the junction unmatched. The CDR3 length is 14 residues. Germline V gene sequence: CDR1 LGHDT, CDR2 YNNKEL (reference sequence). This chain's CDR3 is CASAGEWDTGELFF. CDR3 nucleotide sequence: TGTGCCAGTGCGGGAGAATGGGACACCGGGGAGCTGTTTTTT.

The rearrangement uses TRBV7-9 and TRBJ1-6; D ambiguous. CDR1 and CDR2 from the germline V gene are SEHNR and FQNEAQ (reference sequence). V lost 5 bases to trimming and J lost 5 bases, with 4 bases between them. The CDR3 runs to 12 residues. Here the CDR3 DNA reads TGTGCCAGCAGCCTCGATAATTCACCCCTCCACTTT. Its translation: CASSLDNSPLHF.

The rearrangement links TRBV5-1 to TRBJ1-1, with 8 positions matching TRBD1. Germline loops: CDR1 SGHRS, CDR2 YFSETQ. V lost 4 bases, J lost 3 bases, and 11 bases stayed unmatched. There are 16 residues in the CDR3. The CDR3 loop is CASSTRQGLRDTEAFF. In nucleotides, the CDR3 is TGCGCCAGCAGCACCCGACAGGGGTTACGGGACACTGAAGCTTTCTTT.

This clone is a singleton in its sample. The chain recombines TRBV28 with TRBJ1-3; D unresolved. Germline assignment: CDR1 MDHEN and CDR2 SYDVKM. Trimming left V 7 bases short and J 0 bases short, with 10 bases between. This CDR3 has 14 amino acids. The CDR3 sequence is CASTPQSSGNTIYF. DNA for the CDR3: TGTGCCAGCACCCCACAGAGCTCTGGAAACACCATATATTTT.

This chain connects TRBV14 to TRBJ2-7; 14 positions agree with TRBD2. CDR1 and CDR2 from the germline V gene are SGHDN and FVKESK. With 3 bases clipped from V and 5 bases from J, the junction kept 18 bases outside the gene matches. The CDR3 contains 20 residues. The CDR3 bases are TGTGCCAGCAGCCAGCCCGGGACTAGCGGGAGTTTGGACGGTGAGGACGAGCAGTACTTC. Translated: CASSQPGTSGSLDGEDEQYF.